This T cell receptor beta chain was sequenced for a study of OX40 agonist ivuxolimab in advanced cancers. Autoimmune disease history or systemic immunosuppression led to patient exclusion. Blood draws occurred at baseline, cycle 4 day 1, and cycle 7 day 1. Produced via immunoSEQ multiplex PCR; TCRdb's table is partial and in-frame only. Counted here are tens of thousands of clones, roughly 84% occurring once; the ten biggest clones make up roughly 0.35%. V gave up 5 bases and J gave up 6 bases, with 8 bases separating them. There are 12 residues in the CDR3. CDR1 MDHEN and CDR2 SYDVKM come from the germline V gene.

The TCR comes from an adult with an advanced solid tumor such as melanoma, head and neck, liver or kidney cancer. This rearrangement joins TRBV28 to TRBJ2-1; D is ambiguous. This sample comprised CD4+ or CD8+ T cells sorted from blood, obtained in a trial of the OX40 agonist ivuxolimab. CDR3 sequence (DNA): TGTGCCAGCAGTCGTGACATCAATGAGCAGTTCTTC. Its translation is CASSRDINEQFF.